This T cell receptor (beta chain) was captured in a study of cytomegalovirus exposure and HLA in healthy donors. Study background: From donors who were HLA-typed, an early data release held 75 million to 85 million unique TCRs. Notes on the study in general: When a later analysis was performed, an Asian-associated ancestry cluster reportedly had fewer N-insertions than the approximately 700-donor mean. Prior analysis indicated that the majority of TCR beta V segments exhibited productivity approximately 87% or approximately 30% of the time. Generally TCR sequences proved uncommon, though certain public TCRs appeared in numerous donors.

In regard to this clone: Its cognate antigen is unknown.

60 Vbeta and 13 Jbeta primers were used in PCR. Produced via immunoSEQ multiplex PCR; TCRdb's table is partial and in-frame only. The sample has about 190,000 clones; more than 75% are singletons. Sequencing was done on a sample of PBMCs. The TCR originated in a woman between 18 and 29 years old in good health and CMV-seronegative.

In nucleotides, the CDR3 is TGTGCCATCAGTGAGTCAAGGGAGGGGAACCAGCCCCAGCATTTT. Amino acids: CAISESREGNQPQHF. The chain combines TRBV10-3 with TRBJ1-5; D may be TRBD1 (5 bases). Germline V gene data show CDR1 as ENHRY and CDR2 as SYGVKD. The CDR3 consists of 15 residues. Trimming cost V 0 bases and J 7 bases, with 13 bases left between them.